Listed below are T cell receptor beta chains from one sample, sequenced in a study of regulatory T cells in long-lasting Graves disease. TCRdb re-analysed the multiplex PCR reads in MiXCR, keeping a single row per CDR3 protein. Seen here are 350,000 to 450,000 distinct CDR3 sequences, approximately 16% observed once, and the top ten hold about 8.3%. The sample was also linked to a second study, of T cells in Graves' hyperthyroidism and ophthalmopathy.

This sample comprised peripheral blood mononuclear cells (PBMCs), obtained at new diagnosis, from a patient treated with antithyroid drugs. Receptors originate from a woman aged 40 to 50 with Graves disease. CDR3s include the opening cysteine and the closing phenylalanine or tryptophan. D genes are given only for firm matches. The size of a clone is reported for some rows only, either as once, few or many, or as a class for expanded clones.

D gene,V gene,J gene,clone size,CDR3 DNA,CDR3 protein
TRBD2,TRBV10-1,TRBJ2-7,-,TGCGCCAGCAGCGAGGCTAGCGGATCCTGGAAGCAGTACTTC,CASSEASGSWKQYF
TRBD1,TRBV6-5,TRBJ1-4,many,TGTGCCAGCAGTTACTCCCCCCCGGGCAGGGGGAATGAAAAACTGTTTTTT,CASSYSPPGRGNEKLFF
TRBD1,TRBV28,TRBJ2-2,many,TGTGCCAGCAGTTCAGGGGGCGCGAACACCGGGGAGCTGTTTTTT,CASSSGGANTGELFF
-,TRBV6-6,TRBJ2-7,few,TGTGCCAGCAGTTACTCGCTAGGGGATAGCGAGCAGTACTTC,CASSYSLGDSEQYF
-,TRBV27,TRBJ1-2,many,TGTGCCAGCAGTTTATCTAGGGACCAGGCCAACTATGGCTACACCTTC,CASSLSRDQANYGYTF
TRBD2,TRBV11-2,TRBJ2-7,many,TGTGCCAGCAGCGAATCGGGAGGATTGTTCGGCGAGCAGTACTTC,CASSESGGLFGEQYF
-,TRBV13,TRBJ2-7,once,TGTGCCAGCAGCTTGCGACGGATGCGCTCCTACGAGCAGTACTTC,CASSLRRMRSYEQYF
TRBD2,TRBV30,TRBJ2-7,few,TGTGCCTGGAACGGGCGGGAGGCCTTGGAGCAGTACTTC,CAWNGREALEQYF
-,TRBV28,TRBJ2-1,-,TGTGCCAACAGTGCCCGGTCCGAGCAGTTCTTC,CANSARSEQFF
TRBD2,TRBV30,TRBJ2-7,-,TGTGCCTGGAATCGGGTTACTAGCGGGAGCTCCTACGAGCAGTACTTC,CAWNRVTSGSSYEQYF
-,TRBV10-3,TRBJ2-3,-,TGTGCCATCAGTGCGACTAGAAGCACAGATACGCAGTATTTT,CAISATRSTDTQYF
TRBD1,TRBV2,TRBJ2-7,many,TGTGCCAGCAGAAGGGACAGGGAGTACTTC,CASRRDREYF
-,TRBV2,TRBJ2-4,-,TGTGCCAGCAGGGAGCGGGCAAAAGCCAAAAACATTCAGTACTTC,CASRERAKAKNIQYF
-,TRBV14,TRBJ2-1,many,TGTGCCAGCAGCCAAGTAGCGTCCTGGCAGTTCTTC,CASSQVASWQFF
TRBD1,TRBV28,TRBJ2-7,few,TGTGCCAGCAGCCAGACAGGGGAGCTCTACGAGCAGTACTTC,CASSQTGELYEQYF
-,TRBV10-3,TRBJ1-1,many,TGTGCCATCAGTGAGGGAGGGGGGGCGGCTCAGAACACTGAAGCTTTCTTT,CAISEGGGAAQNTEAFF
-,TRBV28,TRBJ2-7,few,TGTGCCAGCACCGGAGGGGCTAATCCTCGGCCATACGAGCAGTACTTC,CASTGGANPRPYEQYF
TRBD2,TRBV24-1,TRBJ2-1,many,TGTGCCACCAGCCAAACTAGCGGGAGGCGCAATGAGCAGTTCTTC,CATSQTSGRRNEQFF
-,TRBV9,TRBJ2-1,-,TGTGCCAGCAGCGGCGGGGCCTACAATGAGCAGTTCTTC,CASSGGAYNEQFF
-,TRBV3-1,TRBJ1-4,many,TGTGCCAGCAGCCAAGATTATTCTGCAACTAATGAAAAACTGTTTTTT,CASSQDYSATNEKLFF
TRBD1,TRBV18,TRBJ2-5,many,TGTGCCAGCTCACCGGGACAGCAAGAGACCCAGTACTTC,CASSPGQQETQYF
-,TRBV2,TRBJ2-5,many,TGTGCCAGGAACCTCTGGACGGAAGAGACCCAGTACTTC,CARNLWTEETQYF
-,TRBV28,TRBJ1-5,-,TGTGCCAGCAGTGCACTCGGGACGGCCCGCGATCAGCCCCAGCATTTT,CASSALGTARDQPQHF
-,TRBV20-1,TRBJ1-2,-,TGCAGTGCTAGAGGGGAAAATGGCTACACCTTC,CSARGENGYTF
-,TRBV7-9,TRBJ2-2,-,TGTGCCAGCAGCTTAAGAGATCTAGCAGGAGAGTACACCGGGGAGCTGTTTTTT,CASSLRDLAGEYTGELFF
-,TRBV27,TRBJ1-2,many,TGTGCCAGCAGTCAGAGGAACAGCCCTAACTATGGCTACACCTTC,CASSQRNSPNYGYTF
-,TRBV7-6,TRBJ2-3,few,TGTGCCAGCAGCCCCGCCCACGGTTTGGGAGATACGCAGTATTTT,CASSPAHGLGDTQYF
-,TRBV6-1,TRBJ2-2,many,TGTGCCAGCAGTGCGACGGCCACCGGGGAGCTGTTTTTT,CASSATATGELFF
TRBD2,TRBV6-2/TRBV6-3,TRBJ2-1,-,TGTGCCAGCAGTGGTACTAGCGGGGGGTGGGAGCAGTTCTTC,CASSGTSGGWEQFF
TRBD1,TRBV2,TRBJ1-2,many,TGTGCCAGCAGTAAGGGACAGGGGGTTTCTGGCTATGGCTACACCTTC,CASSKGQGVSGYGYTF
-,TRBV7-2,TRBJ2-1,many,TGTGCCAGCAGCTTCGACAGGAGCTCCTACAATGAGCAGTTCTTC,CASSFDRSSYNEQFF
-,TRBV5-1,TRBJ1-1,many,TGCGCCAGCAGCCCGGGGACGGGGCCCAGCACTGAAGCTTTCTTT,CASSPGTGPSTEAFF
-,TRBV20-1,TRBJ2-1,-,TGCAGTGCTAGAAATCCTGGCGGGGAATACAATGAGCAGTTCTTC,CSARNPGGEYNEQFF
TRBD1,TRBV28,TRBJ2-1,many,TGTGCCAGCAGTCCCGGGACAGGGGCGCACGATGAGCAGTTCTTC,CASSPGTGAHDEQFF
-,TRBV7-9,TRBJ2-5,many,TGTGCCAGCAGCTTACCCTGGGGGAGCCAAGAGACCCAGTACTTC,CASSLPWGSQETQYF
-,TRBV7-2,TRBJ2-1,-,TGTGCCAGTACCAAGGGGGGGGTCAATGAGCAGTTCTTC,CASTKGGVNEQFF
-,TRBV20-1,TRBJ1-4,-,TGCAGTGCTAGACAGGGGAAATTCGGTGAAAAACTGTTTTTT,CSARQGKFGEKLFF
TRBD1,TRBV11-3,TRBJ2-4,many,TGTGCCAGCAGCTTTAGGGGACAGTCTTACGCCAAAAACATTCAGTACTTC,CASSFRGQSYAKNIQYF
-,TRBV5-1,TRBJ1-2,many,TGCGCCAGCAGCTTTGGGATGCAGGATGGCTACACCTTC,CASSFGMQDGYTF
TRBD2,TRBV6-2/TRBV6-3,TRBJ2-1,-,TGTGCCAGCAGTGGTGGGACTAGCGCAACCTACAATGAGCAGTTCTTC,CASSGGTSATYNEQFF
TRBD1,TRBV20-1,TRBJ2-7,many,TGCAGTGCTAGGCCGAGGGGGACAGTTACGTTCGAGCAGTACTTC,CSARPRGTVTFEQYF
TRBD1,TRBV20-1,TRBJ2-1,few,TGCAGTGCGCCCGACTGGGACAGGTCCTCCTACAATGAGCAGTTCTTC,CSAPDWDRSSYNEQFF
-,TRBV15,TRBJ2-5,many,TGTGCCACCAGCAGAGATCGCGGAGGGGGGGAAGAGACCCAGTACTTC,CATSRDRGGGEETQYF
-,TRBV5-6,TRBJ2-3,-,TGTGCCAGCAGTTTCGGGGACCCAGATACGCAGTATTTT,CASSFGDPDTQYF
-,TRBV11-2,TRBJ1-6,many,TGTGCCAGCAGCGTCACAGGGTTCAATTCACCCCTCCACTTT,CASSVTGFNSPLHF
-,TRBV29-1,TRBJ1-4,many,TGCAGCGTTGATATGGGGGACGGACAGTGGTTTTTT,CSVDMGDGQWFF
-,TRBV6-2/TRBV6-3,TRBJ1-2,-,TGTGCCAGCAGTTACGGACGGGGGTTTAACCATGGCTACACCTTC,CASSYGRGFNHGYTF
-,TRBV5-1,TRBJ1-2,-,TGCGCCAGCAGCATAGGGGGGGAGAACTATGGCTACACCTTC,CASSIGGENYGYTF
-,TRBV18,TRBJ1-5,many,TGTGCCAGCTCACCACCCGATAGGGAGCCCCAGCATTTT,CASSPPDREPQHF
-,TRBV12-3/TRBV12-4,TRBJ1-5,many,TGTGCCAGCAGCCAACGTGGGGGGAAGAGTCAGCCCCAGCATTTT,CASSQRGGKSQPQHF
-,TRBV3-1,TRBJ2-4,few,TGTGCCAGCAGTCCCAGGATCCAAGTGGTCAAAAACATTCAGTACTTC,CASSPRIQVVKNIQYF
-,TRBV13,TRBJ2-3,many,TGTGCCAGCAGCAATACAGGGGATACGCAGTATTTT,CASSNTGDTQYF
-,TRBV14,TRBJ2-7,-,TGTGCCAGCAGCCAACATCTATGGGTTCGTTCCGAGCAGTACTTC,CASSQHLWVRSEQYF